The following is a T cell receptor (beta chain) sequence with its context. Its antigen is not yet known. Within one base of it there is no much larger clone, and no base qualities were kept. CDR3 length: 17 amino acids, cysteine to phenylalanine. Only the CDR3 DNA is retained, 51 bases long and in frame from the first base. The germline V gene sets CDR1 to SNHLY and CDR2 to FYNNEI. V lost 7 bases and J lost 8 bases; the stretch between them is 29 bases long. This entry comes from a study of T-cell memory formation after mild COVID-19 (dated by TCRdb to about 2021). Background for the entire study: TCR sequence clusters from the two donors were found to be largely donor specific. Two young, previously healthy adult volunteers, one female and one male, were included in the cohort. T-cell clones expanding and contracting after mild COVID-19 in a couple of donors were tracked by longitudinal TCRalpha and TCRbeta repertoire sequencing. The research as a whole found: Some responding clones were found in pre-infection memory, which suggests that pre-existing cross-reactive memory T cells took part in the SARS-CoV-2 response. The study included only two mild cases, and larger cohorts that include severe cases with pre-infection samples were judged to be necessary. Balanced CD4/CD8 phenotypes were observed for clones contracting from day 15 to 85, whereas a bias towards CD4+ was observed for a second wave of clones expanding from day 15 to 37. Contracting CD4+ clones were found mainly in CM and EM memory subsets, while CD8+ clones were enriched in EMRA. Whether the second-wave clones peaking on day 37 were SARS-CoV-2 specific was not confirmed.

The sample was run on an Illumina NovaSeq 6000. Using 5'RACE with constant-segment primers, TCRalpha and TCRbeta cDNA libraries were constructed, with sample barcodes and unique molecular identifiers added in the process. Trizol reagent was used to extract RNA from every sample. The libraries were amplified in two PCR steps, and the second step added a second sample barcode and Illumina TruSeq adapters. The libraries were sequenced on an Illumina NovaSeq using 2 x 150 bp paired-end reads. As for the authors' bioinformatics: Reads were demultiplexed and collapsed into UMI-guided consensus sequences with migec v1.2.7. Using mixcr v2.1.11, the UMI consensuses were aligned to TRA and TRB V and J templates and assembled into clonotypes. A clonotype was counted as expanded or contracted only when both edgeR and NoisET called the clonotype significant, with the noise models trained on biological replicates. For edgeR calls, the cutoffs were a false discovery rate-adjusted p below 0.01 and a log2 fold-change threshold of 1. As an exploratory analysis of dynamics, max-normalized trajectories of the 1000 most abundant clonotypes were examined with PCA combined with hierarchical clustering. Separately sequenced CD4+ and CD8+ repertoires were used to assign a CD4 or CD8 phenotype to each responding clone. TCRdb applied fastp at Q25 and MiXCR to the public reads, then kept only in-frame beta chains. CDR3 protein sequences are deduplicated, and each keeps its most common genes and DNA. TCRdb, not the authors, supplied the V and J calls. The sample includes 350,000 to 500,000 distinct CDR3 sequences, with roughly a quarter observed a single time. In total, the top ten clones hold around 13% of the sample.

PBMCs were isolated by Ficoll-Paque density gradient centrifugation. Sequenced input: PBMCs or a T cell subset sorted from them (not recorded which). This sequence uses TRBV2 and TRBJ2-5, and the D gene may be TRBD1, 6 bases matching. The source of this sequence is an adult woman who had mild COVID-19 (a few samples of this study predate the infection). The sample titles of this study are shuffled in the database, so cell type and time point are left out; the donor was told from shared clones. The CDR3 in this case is CASTEVDSGVVQGTQYF. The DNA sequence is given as TGTGCCAGCACCGAGGTGGACAGTGGGGTTGTCCAAGGAACCCAGTACTTC.